These 24 T cell receptor beta chains originate from one sample sequenced in a study of blood T cell repertoires in COVID-19. Profiled with immunoSEQ multiplex PCR; TCRdb holds only in-frame clones, not every one. The table records under 200,000 clones, approximately 91% of them present only once. Sequencing input: peripheral blood. The receptors were gathered from a man aged 18 to 30 with acute or convalescent COVID-19.

The rearrangement joins TRBV24-1 to TRBJ2-1, with D possibly being TRBD2 (5 bases). V was cut by 4 bases and J by 9 bases, with 9 bases left in between. Germline values: CDR1 KGHDR, CDR2 SFDVKD. The length of the CDR3 is 12 residues. CDR3 residues: CATSEGRVEQFF. CDR3 nucleotide sequence: TGTGCCACCAGTGAAGGGCGGGTTGAGCAGTTCTTC.

The V and J genes are TRBV11-2 and TRBJ2-7; TRBD2 aligns across 7 bases. The germline CDR1 and CDR2 sequences are SGHAT and FQNNGV. This CDR3 contains 15 residues. Trimming at V came to 5 bases and at J to 0 bases, leaving 7 bases not matched to a gene. CDR3 residues: CASSVQRDDSYEQYF. In DNA, the CDR3 is TGTGCCAGCAGCGTACAGCGGGACGACTCCTACGAGCAGTACTTC.

This rearrangement joins TRBV18 to TRBJ2-1; D not resolved. With 3 bases removed from V and 5 bases from J, the gap between germline ends came to 14 bases. CDR3 length: 15 residues. The germline gives CDR1 KGHSH, CDR2 LQKENI. The CDR3 spells CASSPLNGGDNEQFF. CDR3 DNA: TGTGCCAGCTCACCCCTTAACGGCGGCGACAATGAGCAGTTCTTC.

The chain is built from TRBV4-2 and TRBJ2-1, with D tentatively TRBD2 (6 bases). Germline V gene sequence: CDR1 LGHNA, CDR2 YNFKEQ. Trimming cost V 3 bases and J 4 bases, with 22 bases left between them. The CDR3 has 18 amino acids. CDR3 protein: CASSQAQGEGLLYNEQFF. DNA for the CDR3: TGTGCCAGCAGCCAGGCCCAAGGAGAGGGACTTCTGTACAATGAGCAGTTCTTC.

The chain carries TRBV7-2 and TRBJ1-1; D is unresolved. The germline V and J ends were trimmed by 5 bases and 3 bases, with 13 bases remaining between them. Germline V lookup: CDR1 SGHTA, CDR2 FQGNSA. The length of the CDR3 is 14 residues. CDR3: CASSATQLYTEAFF. CDR3 nucleotides: TGTGCCAGCAGCGCAACACAGCTTTACACTGAAGCTTTCTTT.

The gene calls are TRBV19 and TRBJ2-7; TRBD1 matches at 9 bases. The CDR3 runs to 13 residues. The V gene's germline CDR1 is LNHDA and CDR2 SQIVND (reference sequence). V lost 10 bases, J lost 3 bases, and 7 bases stayed unmatched. In DNA form, the CDR3 reads TGTGCCACCACGGACAGGGGTCGCTACGAGCAGTACTTC. Encoded protein: CATTDRGRYEQYF. The whole variable domain, filled in from reference TRBV19 and TRBJ2-7, reads DGGITQSPKYLFRKEGQNVTLSCEQNLNHDAMYWYRQDPGQGLRLIYYSQIVNDFQKGDIAEGYSVSREKKESFPLTVTSAQKNPTAFYLCATTDRGRYEQYFGPGTRLTVT.

This clone occurred once. This chain links TRBV27 with TRBJ2-1, with 7 nucleotides matching TRBD2. Germline-derived CDR1 and CDR2 are MNHEY and SMNVEV (reference sequence). This CDR3 spans 16 amino acids. V lost 2 bases and J lost 0; bases outside the gene matches: 4. The CDR3 nucleotides read TGTGCCAGCAGTTTAAGGCTAGCGGTCTCCTACAATGAGCAGTTCTTC. The encoded protein is CASSLRLAVSYNEQFF.

This clone was seen a single time. This sequence joins TRBV5-4 and TRBJ1-6; 7 bases are shared with TRBD1. J was trimmed by 0 bases and V by 4 bases; bases with no gene match: 7. The CDR3 extends over 17 amino acids. The germline gives CDR1 SGHNT, CDR2 YYREEE (reference sequence). The CDR3 DNA sequence: TGTGCCAGCAGCGGCGGGACAGCAAGCTCCTATAATTCACCCCTCCACTTT. Amino acids: CASSGGTASSYNSPLHF.

The table lists this clone with a count of one. This specimen includes other DNA sequences encoding the same CDR3. This chain uses TRBV12-3 or TRBV12-4 with TRBJ1-1; D is uncertain. V was pared by 6 bases and J by 3 bases, with 11 bases between. CDR3 length: 13 residues. This CDR3 reads CASRDRGYTEAFF. Written as DNA, the CDR3 is TGTGCCAGCAGAGACCGAGGGTACACTGAAGCTTTCTTT.

This clone was detected a few times. The CDR3 spells CASSQEAGATNQPQHF. CDR3 DNA: TGCGCCAGCAGCCAAGAGGCAGGGGCAACCAATCAGCCCCAGCATTTT. The rearrangement joins TRBV4-1 to TRBJ1-5; D perhaps matches TRBD1 (6 bases). Germline CDR1 MGHRA, CDR2 YSYEKL. V dropped 0 bases and J dropped 3 bases, with 12 bases sitting between them. This CDR3 comprises 16 residues.

The V gene is TRBV19, the J gene TRBJ2-3, with 8 nucleotides matching TRBD1. This CDR3 is built from 16 residues. Trimming cost V 0 bases and J 3 bases; bases outside gene matches: 5. Germline values: CDR1 LNHDA, CDR2 SQIVND (reference sequence). The CDR3 reads CASSIDHTGGTDTQYF. Here the CDR3 DNA reads TGTGCCAGTAGTATAGATCACACAGGGGGAACAGATACGCAGTATTTT. Supplemented by reference TRBV19 and TRBJ2-3, the full variable domain reads DGGITQSPKYLFRKEGQNVTLSCEQNLNHDAMYWYRQDPGQGLRLIYYSQIVNDFQKGDIAEGYSVSREKKESFPLTVTSAQKNPTAFYLCASSIDHTGGTDTQYFGPGTRLTVL.

V usage is TRBV5-1 and J usage is TRBJ2-6; 12 bases map to TRBD1. Per the germline V gene, CDR1 is SGHRS and CDR2 is YFSETQ. V gave up 4 bases and J gave up 3 bases; unmatched junction bases: 5. This CDR3 has 17 amino acids. The CDR3 DNA reads as TGCGCCAGCAGCCAGGGACAGGGGGCAAATGGGGCCAACGTCCTGACTTTC. Protein: CASSQGQGANGANVLTF.

The chain has TRBV10-2 and TRBJ2-7, with D possibly matching TRBD1 (6 bases). Germline values: CDR1 WSHSY, CDR2 SAAADI. Trimming took 0 bases from V and 2 from J, leaving 14 bases between them. The length of the CDR3 is 16 residues. In DNA, the CDR3 is TGCGCCAGCAGTGAGTCAGGGGGAACTCTTACCTACGAGCAGTACTTC. Its translation is CASSESGGTLTYEQYF.

This clone was detected once. The V call is TRBV5-4, the J call TRBJ2-7; D is perhaps TRBD1 (7 bases). Germline-derived CDR1 and CDR2 are SGHNT and YYREEE (reference sequence). V lost 4 bases and J lost 4, with 18 bases in between. The CDR3 contains 15 residues. The CDR3 DNA is TGTGCCAGCAGCCTCAGGGGGGACAATTATTACGAGCAGTACTTC. Translated, it gives CASSLRGDNYYEQYF. Together with reference TRBV5-4 and TRBJ2-7, the CDR3 gives the full variable domain: ETGVTQSPTHLIKTRGQQVTLRCSSQSGHNTVSWYQQALGQGPQFIFQYYREEENGRGNFPPRFSGLQFPNYSSELNVNALELDDSALYLCASSLRGDNYYEQYFGPGTRLTVT.

The chain employs TRBV27 and TRBJ1-1; perhaps TRBD1 as D (5 bases). CDR1 and CDR2 (germline): MNHEY, SMNVEV (reference sequence). The CDR3 spans 14 residues. V shed 3 bases and J shed 1 base, with 9 bases lying between them. DNA of the CDR3: TGTGCCAGCAGTTTCGGTGGACAGAACACTGAAGCTTTCTTT. It translates to CASSFGGQNTEAFF.

The chain combines TRBV27 with TRBJ2-1; 14 nucleotides match TRBD2. This CDR3 spans 19 amino acids. Trimming cost V 8 bases and J 0 bases; bases outside gene matches: 12. Germline lookup yields CDR1 MNHEY and CDR2 SMNVEV (reference sequence). The DNA of the CDR3 is TGTGCCAGCCGGGGACTAGCGGGAGACCAGACGGGCTCCTACAATGAGCAGTTCTTC. Its protein product is CASRGLAGDQTGSYNEQFF.

The chain couples TRBV19 to TRBJ1-2; 8 nucleotides match TRBD1. Germline-derived CDR1 and CDR2 are LNHDA and SQIVND (reference sequence). The CDR3 covers 15 residues. The J segment lost 6 bases and the V segment lost 6 bases, leaving 12 bases of the junction unmatched. CDR3 protein: CASRERTGQDDGYTF. Here the CDR3 DNA reads TGTGCCAGTAGGGAGAGGACAGGGCAGGATGATGGCTACACCTTC.

The chain links TRBV10-2 to TRBJ2-5; 8 nucleotides match TRBD1. Germline CDR1 reads WSHSY; CDR2 reads SAAADI. The CDR3 length is 16 residues. Trimming cost V 6 bases and J 5 bases; bases outside gene matches: 14. The CDR3 reads CASRPIRGQGSETQYF. The CDR3 nucleotides read TGCGCCAGCAGACCGATACGAGGACAGGGCAGCGAGACCCAGTACTTC.

In nucleotides, the CDR3 is TGTGCTAGTTCGGTAGGGGCGAACACTGAAGCTTTCTTT. Amino acid sequence: CASSVGANTEAFF. J is TRBJ1-1 and V is TRBV12-5, with D possibly matching TRBD1 (5 bases). Between the trimmed V and J ends, which lost 8 bases and 1 base, there was a span of 11 bases. The germline V gene encodes CDR1 LGHNT and CDR2 FRNRAP. The CDR3 extends over 13 amino acids.

V is TRBV9 and J is TRBJ1-2; the D is unclear. Germline V lookup: CDR1 SGDLS, CDR2 YYNGEE. The CDR3 consists of 16 residues. Trimming shortened V by 0 bases and J by 0 bases, and 12 bases separated the two germline ends. CDR3 bases: TGTGCCAGCAGCGTAGCTAGGGCGGGAGCTAACTATGGCTACACCTTC. This gives the protein CASSVARAGANYGYTF.

The rearrangement links TRBV11-2 to TRBJ1-2; the D gene is possibly TRBD1 (6 bases). The CDR3 totals 17 residues. V was shortened by 5 bases and J by 6 bases, with 25 bases between the two germline ends. Germline V gene sequence: CDR1 SGHAT, CDR2 FQNNGV. The CDR3, as DNA: TGTGCCAGCAGCATTATACAGGGAGTAGAGGGAGTGCATGGCTACACCTTC. Translating it yields CASSIIQGVEGVHGYTF.

The gene calls are TRBV6-5 and TRBJ1-5; no clear D. V was clipped by 0 bases and J by 4 bases, with 4 bases between them. Germline-derived CDR1 and CDR2 are MNHEY and SVGAGI. This CDR3 spans 13 amino acids. The CDR3 nucleotides read TGTGCCAGCAGTTACTCCCTAAATCAGCCCCAGCATTTT. Residues: CASSYSLNQPQHF.

The table lists this clone with a count of one. The gene calls are TRBV19 and TRBJ2-5; TRBD1 matches at 9 bases. CDR1 and CDR2 (germline): LNHDA, SQIVND (reference sequence). V was pared by 2 bases and J by 4 bases, with 8 bases of the junction left unmatched. This CDR3 is 16 amino acids long. The CDR3 coding sequence is TGTGCCAGTAGTATAAAAGGACAGGGGTGGGGAGAGACCCAGTACTTC. Translated, it gives CASSIKGQGWGETQYF.

V and J are TRBV6-5 and TRBJ2-7, with TRBD2 as a possible D gene (5 bases). In germline, CDR1 is MNHEY, CDR2 SVGAGI. The germline V and J ends were trimmed by 8 bases and 3 bases, with 11 bases remaining between them. The CDR3 contains 12 residues. The CDR3 bases are TGTGCCAGCGCAGAGAGCGGCTACGAGCAGTACTTC. The encoded protein is CASAESGYEQYF.